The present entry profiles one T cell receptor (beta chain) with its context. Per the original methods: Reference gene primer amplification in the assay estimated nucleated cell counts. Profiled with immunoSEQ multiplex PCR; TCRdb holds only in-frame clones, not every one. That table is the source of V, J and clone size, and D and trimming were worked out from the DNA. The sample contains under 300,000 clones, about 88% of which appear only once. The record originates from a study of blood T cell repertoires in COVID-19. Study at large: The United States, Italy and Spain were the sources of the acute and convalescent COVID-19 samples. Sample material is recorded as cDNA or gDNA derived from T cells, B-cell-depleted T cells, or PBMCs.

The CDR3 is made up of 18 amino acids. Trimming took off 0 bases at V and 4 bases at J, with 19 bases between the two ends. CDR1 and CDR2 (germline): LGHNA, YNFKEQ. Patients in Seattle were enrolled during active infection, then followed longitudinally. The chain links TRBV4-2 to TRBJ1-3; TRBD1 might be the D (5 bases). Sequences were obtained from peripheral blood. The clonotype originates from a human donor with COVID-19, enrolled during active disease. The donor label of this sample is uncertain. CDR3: CASSQEGLGEGSGNTIYF. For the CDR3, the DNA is TGTGCCAGCAGCCAAGAGGGCCTGGGGGAGGGTTCCGGAAACACCATATATTTT.